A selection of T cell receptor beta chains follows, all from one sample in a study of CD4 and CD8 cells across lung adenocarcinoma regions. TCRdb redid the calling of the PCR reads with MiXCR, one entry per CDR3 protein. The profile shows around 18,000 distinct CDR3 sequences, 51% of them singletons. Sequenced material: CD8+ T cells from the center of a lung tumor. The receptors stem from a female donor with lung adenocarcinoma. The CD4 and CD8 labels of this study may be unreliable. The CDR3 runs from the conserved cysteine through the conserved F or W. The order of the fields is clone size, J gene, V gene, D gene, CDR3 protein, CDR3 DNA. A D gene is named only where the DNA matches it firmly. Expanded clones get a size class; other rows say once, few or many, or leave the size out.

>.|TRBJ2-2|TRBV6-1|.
CASSDPSRGCTGAQFF
TGTGCCAGCAGTGACCCCTCTCGGGGGTGCACCGGGGCGCAGTTTTTT
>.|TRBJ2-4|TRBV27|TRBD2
CASSLVGRGAKDTQYF
TGTGCCAGCAGTTTAGTGGGGCGGGGGGCCAAAGACACTCAGTACTTC
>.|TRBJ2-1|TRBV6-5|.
CASSYRGREQFF
TGTGCCAGCAGTTACCGGGGAAGGGAGCAGTTCTTC
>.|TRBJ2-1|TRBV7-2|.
CASSPTRGNYNEQFF
TGTGCCAGCAGCCCTACTAGAGGGAACTACAATGAGCAGTTCTTC
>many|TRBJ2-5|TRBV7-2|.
CASSHPGGGQRETQYF
TGTGCCAGCAGCCATCCCGGAGGGGGGCAACGAGAGACCCAGTACTTC
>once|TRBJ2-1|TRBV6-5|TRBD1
CASSYSLGQVYNEQFF
TGTGCCAGCAGTTACTCCCTTGGACAGGTTTACAATGAGCAGTTCTTC
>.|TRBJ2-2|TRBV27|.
CASSLSIGTGELFF
TGTGCCAGCAGTTTATCGATCGGGACCGGGGAGCTGTTTTTT
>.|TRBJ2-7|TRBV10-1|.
CASIDLDPGRHEQYF
TGCGCCAGCATAGATCTGGACCCGGGGCGGCACGAGCAGTACTTC
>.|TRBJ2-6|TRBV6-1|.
CASSVQGAGANVLTF
TGTGCCAGCAGTGTACAGGGTGCTGGGGCCAACGTCCTGACTTTC
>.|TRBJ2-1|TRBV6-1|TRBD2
CASKPVLAGFREQFF
TGTGCCAGCAAGCCGGTCTTAGCGGGGTTCAGGGAGCAGTTCTTC
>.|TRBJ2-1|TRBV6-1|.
CASSVRVRNNEQFF
TGTGCCAGCAGTGTAAGGGTTCGCAACAATGAGCAGTTCTTC
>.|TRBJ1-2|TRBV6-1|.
CASLRGDTQSNYGYTF
TGTGCCAGCCTCCGGGGTGATACCCAATCTAACTATGGCTACACCTTC
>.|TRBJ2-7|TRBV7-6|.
CASSLSPRPLGALYEQYF
TGTGCCAGCAGCTTAAGTCCCAGACCACTTGGGGCCCTCTACGAGCAGTACTTC
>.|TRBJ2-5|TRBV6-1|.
CASSRFGGKTQYF
TGTGCCAGCAGTAGATTCGGTGGCAAGACCCAGTACTTC
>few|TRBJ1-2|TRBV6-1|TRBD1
CASSPYTGTGDGYTF
TGTGCCAGCAGTCCTTACACCGGGACAGGGGACGGCTACACCTTC
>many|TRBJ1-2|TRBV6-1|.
CASSDQGNYGYTF
TGTGCCAGCAGTGACCAGGGGAACTATGGCTACACCTTC
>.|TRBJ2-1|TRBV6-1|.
CASREGSYEQFF
TGTGCCAGCAGGGAGGGGAGCTACGAGCAGTTCTTC
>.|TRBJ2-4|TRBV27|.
CGSRGGSSKDIQYF
TGTGGCAGCAGGGGGGGGTCTAGCAAAGACATTCAGTATTTC
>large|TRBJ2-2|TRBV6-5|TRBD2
CASSYAPWRGTNTGELFF
TGTGCCAGCAGTTACGCCCCTTGGCGGGGGACGAACACCGGGGAGCTGTTTTTT
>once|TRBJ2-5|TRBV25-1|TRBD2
CASRGRGACDKETQYF
TGTGCCAGCAGGGGGCGGGGGGCTTGTGACAAAGAGACGCAGTACTTC
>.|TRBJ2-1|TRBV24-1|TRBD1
CATNPGTGNDNEQFF
TGTGCCACCAACCCCGGGACAGGGAACGACAATGAGCAGTTCTTC
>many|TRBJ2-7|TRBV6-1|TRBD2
CASSDRLAGGYEQYF
TGTGCCAGCAGTGATCGACTAGCGGGGGGGTACGAGCAGTACTTC
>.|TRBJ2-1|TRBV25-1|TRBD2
CASSSSGGALGEQFF
TGTGCCAGCAGTTCTAGCGGGGGGGCATTGGGTGAGCAGTTCTTC
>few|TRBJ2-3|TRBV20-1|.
CSPRPIQGSRDTQYF
TGCAGTCCCAGACCCATCCAGGGGTCGAGGGATACGCAGTATTTT
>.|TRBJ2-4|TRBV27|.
CGSSSWLRGTDTQYF
TGTGGCAGCAGTTCGTGGCTAAGGGGCACAGATACTCAGTACTTC
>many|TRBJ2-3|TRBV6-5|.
CASKIADTQYF
TGTGCCAGCAAAATCGCAGATACGCAGTATTTT
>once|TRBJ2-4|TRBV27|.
CGSSSGLGGTDTQYF
TGTGGCAGCAGTTCGGGGCTGGGAGGCACAGACACTCAGTACTTT
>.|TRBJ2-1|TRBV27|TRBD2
CASSSLPGLRSEQFF
TGTGCCAGCAGTTCTCTGCCGGGACTAAGATCTGAGCAGTTCTTC
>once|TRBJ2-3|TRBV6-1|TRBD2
CASSVLAGGATDMQYF
TGTGCCAGCAGTGTGTTAGCGGGGGGGGCCACAGATATGCAGTATTTT
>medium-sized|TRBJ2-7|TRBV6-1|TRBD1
CASSDPSGTGTYEQYF
TGTGCCAGCAGTGACCCCTCCGGGACAGGGACCTACGAGCAGTACTTC
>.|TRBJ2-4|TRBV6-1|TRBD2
CASRRGLAGLRAKNIQYF
TGTGCCAGCAGGCGCGGACTAGCGGGGCTGCGAGCCAAAAACATTCAGTATTTC
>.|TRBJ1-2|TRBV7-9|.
CASSRDRGYTF
TGTGCCAGCAGCCGCGACAGGGGCTACACCTTC
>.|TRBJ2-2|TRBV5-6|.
CASSLSKRNTGELFF
TGTGCCAGCAGCTTAAGTAAGCGGAACACCGGGGAGCTGTTTTTT
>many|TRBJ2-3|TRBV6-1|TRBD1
CASSQGAGTDTQYF
TGTGCCAGCTCACAGGGGGCGGGAACAGATACGCAGTATTTT
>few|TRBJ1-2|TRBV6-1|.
CASTSRGGYYGYTF
TGTGCCAGCACCTCGCGTGGGGGCTACTATGGCTACACCTTC
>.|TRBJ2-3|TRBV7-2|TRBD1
CASSPDRATDTQYF
TGTGCCAGCAGCCCGGACAGGGCCACAGATACGCAGTATTTT
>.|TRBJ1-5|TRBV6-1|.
CASSESRRVGRSNQPQHF
TGTGCCAGCAGTGAATCCAGAAGGGTCGGGCGGAGCAATCAGCCCCAGCATTTT
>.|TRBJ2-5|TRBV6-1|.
CASSDIVQTETQYF
TGTGCCAGCAGTGATATCGTTCAGACTGAGACCCAGTACTTC
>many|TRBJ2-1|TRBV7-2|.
CASSLWRDEQFF
TGTGCCAGCAGCTTATGGCGTGATGAGCAGTTCTTC
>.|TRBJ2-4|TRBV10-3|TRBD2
CGGGLGGPEKNIQYF
TGTGGCGGGGGGCTCGGGGGCCCCGAAAAAAACATTCAGTACTTC
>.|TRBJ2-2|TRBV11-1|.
CASSLRGEPNTGELFF
TGTGCCAGCAGCTTACGCGGGGAGCCTAACACCGGGGAGCTGTTTTTT
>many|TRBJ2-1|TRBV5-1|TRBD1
CASRPNSGTALGEQFF
TGCGCCAGCAGACCTAACTCCGGGACAGCGCTCGGTGAGCAGTTCTTC
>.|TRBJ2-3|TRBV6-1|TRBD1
CARGQGGREQETQYF
TGTGCCAGGGGACAAGGGGGCCGAGAACAAGAGACGCAGTATTTT
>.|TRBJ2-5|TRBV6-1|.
CASSQNGPLGTQYF
TGTGCCAGCAGTCAGAACGGACCCCTGGGGACCCAGTACTTC
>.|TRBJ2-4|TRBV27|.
CVCRVSGLRGKNTQYF
TGTGTGTGCCGTGTCTCGGGGCTGCGAGGCAAAAATACTCAGTATTTC
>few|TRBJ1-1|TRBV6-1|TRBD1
CASSRGQGTTEAFF
TGTGCCAGCAGCCGAGGACAGGGGACAACTGAAGCTTTCTTT
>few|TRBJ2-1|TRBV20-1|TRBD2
CSALPSGSFNEQFF
TGCAGTGCCCTCCCTAGCGGGAGTTTCAATGAGCAGTTCTTC
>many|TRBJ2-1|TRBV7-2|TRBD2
CASSLDGTSGAYEQFF
TGTGCCAGCAGCTTAGATGGGACTAGCGGGGCCTACGAGCAGTTCTTC
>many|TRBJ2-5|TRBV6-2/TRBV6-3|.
CASSYSRGRGQETQYF
TGTGCCAGCAGTTACTCGAGGGGTAGGGGACAAGAGACCCAGTACTTC
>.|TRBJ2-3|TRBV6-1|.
CASRGHLDKDTQYF
TGTGCGAGCCGAGGGCACCTAGACAAAGATACCCAGTACTTT
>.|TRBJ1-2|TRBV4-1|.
CASSQDKGAQVGGYTF
TGCGCCAGCAGCCAAGATAAGGGAGCCCAAGTTGGTGGCTACACCTTC
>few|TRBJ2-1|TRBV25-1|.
CASSEFRDSQAYNEQFF
TGTGCCAGCAGTGAATTCCGCGACAGCCAGGCCTACAATGAGCAGTTCTTC
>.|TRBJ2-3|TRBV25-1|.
CASSERGSCGKDTQYF
TGTGCCAGCAGTGAACGGGGGTCGTGTGGCAAAGATACTCAGTACTTT
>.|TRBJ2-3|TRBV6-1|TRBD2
CAAGKGGLETDTQYF
TGTGCCGCGGGAAAAGGGGGACTAGAGACAGATACGCAGTATTTC
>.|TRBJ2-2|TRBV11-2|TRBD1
CASSPDRGGTGALFF
TGTGCCAGCAGCCCAGACAGGGGCGGCACCGGGGCGCTGTTTTTT
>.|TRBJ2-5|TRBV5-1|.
CASSHSAGQGGETQYF
TGCGCCAGCAGCCACTCGGCAGGACAAGGGGGAGAGACCCAGTACTTC
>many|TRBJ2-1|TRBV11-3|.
CASSQGYNEQFF
TGTGCCAGCAGCCAGGGGTACAATGAGCAGTTCTTC